This entry lists 31 T cell receptor beta chains sequenced from one sample in a study of beta chain features in type 1 diabetes. Study outcomes and limitations: Moderate but significant shortening of TCRB CDR3s was recorded in all four CD4+ subsets from Type 1 diabetes patients.

The investigators reverse transcribed all of the isolated RNA, so they sequenced expressed TCRB transcripts. The repertoire was sequenced with immunoSEQ multiplex PCR; TCRdb's copy has only in-frame clones and lacks some. The table records 630,000 or so clones, around 15% of them present only once. For these TCRs, the target antigens are not known. The sample was naive CD4+ T cells from blood. The receptors come from a man aged 18-30 years with type 1 diabetes.

This clone was detected only a few times. This chain joins TRBV5-6 and TRBJ2-1; 9 positions agree with TRBD1. V was pared by 0 bases and J by 12 bases, with 10 bases of the junction left unmatched. Germline CDR1 and CDR2: SGHDT and YYEEEE. This CDR3 region has 15 residues. The CDR3 here is CASSLVTGQGVSQFF. CDR3 DNA sequence: TGTGCCAGCAGCTTGGTAACGGGACAGGGAGTGTCGCAGTTCTTC.

There are a few counts of this clone. The gene calls are TRBV29-1 and TRBJ2-7; D possibly uses TRBD1 or TRBD2 (5 bases each). The CDR3 runs to 11 residues. V shed 7 bases and J shed 5 bases, with 12 bases lying between them. The germline V gene has CDR1 SQVTM and CDR2 ANQGSEA. The CDR3 DNA is TGCAGCGGAGGGGATGTCGACGAGCAGTACTTC. It is translated as CSGGDVDEQYF.

The V and J genes are TRBV18 and TRBJ2-7, with D possibly being TRBD1 or TRBD2 (5 bases each). Between the trimmed V and J ends, which lost 6 bases and 3 bases, there was a span of 18 bases. The CDR3 is 15 amino acids. Germline V gene sequence: CDR1 KGHSH, CDR2 LQKENI. This CDR3 is CASSPRDGTYYEQYF. DNA for the CDR3: TGTGCCAGCTCCCCAAGGGACGGAACCTACTACGAGCAGTACTTC.

The table lists this clone with a few counts. The chain combines TRBV5-4 with TRBJ1-4; D gene ambiguous. CDR3 length: 16 amino acids. Trimming pared 5 bases from V and 8 bases from J, leaving 22 bases between. Germline V gives CDR1 SGHNT, CDR2 YYREEE (reference sequence). The CDR3: CASSLESIGVEEKLFF. CDR3 DNA sequence: TGTGCCAGCAGTCTTGAGTCGATAGGAGTAGAGGAAAAACTGTTTTTT. The whole variable domain, filled in from reference TRBV5-4 and TRBJ1-4, reads ETGVTQSPTHLIKTRGQQVTLRCSSQSGHNTVSWYQQALGQGPQFIFQYYREEENGRGNFPPRFSGLQFPNYSSELNVNALELDDSALYLCASSLESIGVEEKLFFGSGTQLSVL.

This clone has more than one count but fewer than ten. The chain joins TRBV5-1 to TRBJ2-5, with a weak D call TRBD1 (5 bases). This CDR3 region has 14 residues. Germline loops: CDR1 SGHRS, CDR2 YFSETQ. V shed 2 bases and J shed 1 base, with 9 bases lying between them. CDR3 coding DNA: TGCGCCAGCAGCTTCAGCGACAGCCAAGAGACCCAGTACTTC. Residues: CASSFSDSQETQYF.

This clone has just a few counts. The genes are TRBV7-9 and TRBJ1-5; D unresolved. The CDR3 has 16 amino acids. Trimming cost V 0 bases and J 3 bases, with 12 bases left between them. Germline assignment: CDR1 SEHNR and CDR2 FQNEAQ (reference sequence). CDR3 coding DNA: TGTGCCAGCAGCTTAGCGGGCGTGGCGCCCAATCAGCCCCAGCATTTT. Translating gives CASSLAGVAPNQPQHF.

This clone occurred a few times. The V gene is TRBV20-1, the J gene TRBJ2-1; D not resolved. Trimming pared 2 bases from V and 8 bases from J, leaving 4 bases between. In germline, CDR1 is DFQATT, CDR2 SNEGSKA (reference sequence). This CDR3 spans 10 amino acids. CDR3 in DNA: TGCAGTGCTAGATTCTATGAGCAGTTCTTC. The encoded protein is CSARFYEQFF.

J is TRBJ2-1 and V is TRBV4-3; 8 nucleotides match TRBD2. The J segment lost 6 bases and the V segment lost 0 bases, leaving 7 bases of the junction unmatched. The CDR3 sequence is 16 residues long. Germline CDR1 and CDR2: LGHNA and YSLEER. The CDR3 reads CASSQDPAGASNEQFF. CDR3 DNA: TGCGCCAGCAGCCAAGATCCAGCGGGAGCCTCCAATGAGCAGTTCTTC.

V usage is TRBV7-9 and J usage is TRBJ2-3; D possibly uses TRBD1 or TRBD2 (5 bases each). There are 14 residues in the CDR3. The germline gives CDR1 SEHNR, CDR2 FQNEAQ (reference sequence). V lost 3 bases to trimming and J lost 2 bases, with 9 bases between them. The DNA for the CDR3 is TGTGCCAGCAGCTTTTCCGGGGCCACAGATACGCAGTATTTT. Protein sequence: CASSFSGATDTQYF.

This clone was seen only a few times. It is unclear where the CDR3 begins or ends on the DNA, so no DNA is shown, and the CDR3 is as TCRdb lists it. This chain joins TRBV28 and TRBJ2-7; the D call of TRBD1 is as the table states it, not checked on the DNA. The CDR3 adds up to 15 amino acids, both ends counted. Germline values: CDR1 MDHEN, CDR2 SYDVKM. The CDR3 region is CASSSSTGLTYEQYF.

This clone was detected once. The gene calls are TRBV30 and TRBJ2-5, with 10 bases lining up with TRBD1. V gave up 5 bases and J gave up 2 bases; unmatched junction bases: 8. This CDR3 spans 15 amino acids. CDR1 GTSNPN and CDR2 SVGIG come from the germline V gene (reference sequence). The CDR3 DNA is TGTGCCTGGTCGCCGGGACAGGGGACGCAAGAGACCCAGTACTTC. Translated: CAWSPGQGTQETQYF.

The rearrangement joins TRBV7-2 to TRBJ1-4; D gene ambiguous. Germline assignment: CDR1 SGHTA and CDR2 FQGNSA. V shed 5 bases and J shed 8 bases, with 15 bases lying between them. This CDR3 is 14 amino acids long. The CDR3 protein is CASSPGGLGEKLFF. The CDR3 bases are TGTGCCAGCAGCCCAGGAGGGTTAGGGGAAAAACTGTTTTTT.

A note on this clone: Other DNA sequences in this specimen translate into the identical CDR3. The gene calls are TRBV7-9 and TRBJ2-1; D gene uncertain. V dropped 5 bases and J dropped 3 bases, with 5 bases sitting between them. CDR3 length: 12 amino acids. Germline assignment: CDR1 SEHNR and CDR2 FQNEAQ (reference sequence). CDR3 DNA sequence: TGTGCCAGCAGCCTTGACTACAATGAGCAGTTCTTC. Translation: CASSLDYNEQFF.

The chain couples TRBV29-1 to TRBJ1-3; the D is unclear. The CDR3 consists of 14 residues. The V and J ends lost 4 bases and 4 bases respectively, with 14 bases between them. The germline gives CDR1 SQVTM, CDR2 ANQGSEA. CDR3 residues: CSVASVAWGNTIYF. CDR3 coding DNA: TGCAGCGTTGCCTCCGTCGCGTGGGGAAACACCATATATTTT.

This clone was seen a handful of times. The CDR3 region is CASSPLGEETQYF. CDR3 bases: TGTGCCAGCAGCCCCCTCGGGGAAGAGACCCAGTACTTC. The V call is TRBV9, the J call TRBJ2-5, with a possible D match to TRBD2 (5 bases). Trimming took 4 bases from V and 3 from J, leaving 10 bases between them. Germline V lookup: CDR1 SGDLS, CDR2 YYNGEE. CDR3 length: 13 amino acids.

This sequence joins TRBV5-1 and TRBJ1-2, with D maybe TRBD1 (5 bases). V lost 6 bases and J 1 base, leaving 13 bases between the germline ends. In germline, CDR1 is SGHRS, CDR2 YFSETQ. This CDR3 has 14 residues. The CDR3: CASKGEEFNYGYTF. CDR3 in DNA: TGCGCCAGCAAAGGGGAGGAATTTAACTATGGCTACACCTTC. The whole variable domain, filled in from reference TRBV5-1 and TRBJ1-2, reads KAGVTQTPRYLIKTRGQQVTLSCSPISGHRSVSWYQQTPGQGLQFLFEYFSETQRNKGNFPGRFSGRQFSNSRSEMNVSTLELGDSALYLCASKGEEFNYGYTFGSGTRLTVV.

This clone was counted between two and nine times. The chain joins TRBV30 to TRBJ1-5, with 8 bases that match TRBD1. The CDR3 runs to 16 residues. CDR1 is GTSNPN and CDR2 is SVGIG in the germline V gene (reference sequence). Germline trimming cut 2 bases from V and 6 bases from J; bases unmatched to any gene: 12. The CDR3 DNA follows: TGTGCCTGGAGTCCACTCTTACAGGGGGATTCTCAGCCCCAGCATTTT. This sequence encodes CAWSPLLQGDSQPQHF.

In this sample, this clone turned up a few times. This chain links TRBV2 with TRBJ1-2; weak D call: TRBD1 (5 bases). CDR1 and CDR2 (germline): SNHLY, FYNNEI. V was shortened by 0 bases and J by 7 bases, with 18 bases between the two germline ends. The CDR3 has 16 amino acids. The CDR3 spells CASSEALRGLRVGYTF. CDR3 nucleotide sequence: TGTGCCAGCAGTGAAGCGCTTAGGGGATTACGGGTTGGCTACACCTTC.

This clone has only a few counts. This chain connects TRBV9 to TRBJ2-2; 7 bases are a match to TRBD2. CDR3 size: 16 residues. In germline, CDR1 is SGDLS, CDR2 YYNGEE. After removal of 0 bases from V and 2 bases from J, the junction contained 4 bases not matched to a gene. The CDR3 is CASSVDGGSNTGELFF. The DNA for the CDR3 is TGTGCCAGCAGCGTAGACGGCGGGAGCAACACCGGGGAGCTGTTTTTT.

The chain has TRBV29-1 and TRBJ1-2; D is perhaps TRBD1 (5 bases). V was clipped by 4 bases and J by 2 bases, with 14 bases between them. CDR3 length: 14 amino acids. Germline V gene data show CDR1 as SQVTM and CDR2 as ANQGSEA. CDR3 bases: TGCAGCGTTGGAATTGTTGGGGGGAACTATGGCTACACCTTC. Its translation is CSVGIVGGNYGYTF.

This clone was counted between two and nine times. V gene TRBV4-1 combines with J gene TRBJ2-1; D uncertain. The length of the CDR3 is 19 residues. Germline CDR1 reads MGHRA; CDR2 reads YSYEKL. Trimming shortened V by 1 base and J by 1 base, and 20 bases separated the two germline ends. CDR3 sequence (DNA): TGCGCCAGCAGCCAAGGTGAACGGGCACGAACGAAGTCCTACAATGAGCAGTTCTTC. Translated, it gives CASSQGERARTKSYNEQFF.

This clone was picked up a small number of times. V usage is TRBV18 and J usage is TRBJ2-7; weak D call: TRBD1 (6 bases). Looked up from germline, CDR1 is KGHSH and CDR2 is LQKENI. V was pared by 5 bases and J by 1 base, with 12 bases between. CDR3 length: 14 amino acids. Here the CDR3 DNA reads TGTGCCAGCTCATCTGGACAGCGGTCCTACGAGCAGTACTTC. Protein: CASSSGQRSYEQYF.

The rearrangement joins TRBV6-5 to TRBJ2-5, with a weak D call TRBD2 (6 bases). The CDR3 has 13 amino acids. V shed 6 bases and J shed 4 bases, with 12 bases lying between them. Per germline, CDR1 MNHEY and CDR2 SVGAGI. DNA of the CDR3: TGTGCCAGCAGATATCAGGGAGGAGAGACCCAGTACTTC. The encoded protein is CASRYQGGETQYF.

This rearrangement joins TRBV6-5 to TRBJ1-1; D remains ambiguous. This CDR3 comprises 15 residues. V shed 0 bases and J shed 5 bases, with 13 bases lying between them. Looked up from germline, CDR1 is MNHEY and CDR2 is SVGAGI. The CDR3 here is CASSYSYPPMTEAFF. The CDR3 DNA follows: TGTGCCAGCAGTTACTCGTACCCCCCGATGACTGAAGCTTTCTTT.

In its sample, this clone was seen a few times. CDR3 sequence (DNA): TGTGCCTCGCTGTTCGGGGCGGGGGCCGTGAATGAGCAGTTCTTC. Its translation is CASLFGAGAVNEQFF. The chain couples TRBV2 to TRBJ2-1, with D maybe TRBD2 (7 bases). Per the germline V gene, CDR1 is SNHLY and CDR2 is FYNNEI. There are 15 residues in the CDR3. V was cut by 11 bases and J by 7 bases, with 24 bases left in between.

The V gene is TRBV28, the J gene TRBJ1-5, with D hard to call. With 6 bases removed from V and 6 bases from J, the gap between germline ends came to 12 bases. The CDR3 has 13 residues. Germline loops: CDR1 MDHEN, CDR2 SYDVKM. CDR3 in amino acids: CASRPSVAQPQHF. In DNA, the CDR3 is TGTGCCAGCAGACCATCGGTTGCTCAGCCCCAGCATTTT. Together with reference TRBV28 and TRBJ1-5, the CDR3 gives the full variable domain: DVKVTQSSRYLVKRTGEKVFLECVQDMDHENMFWYRQDPGLGLRLIYFSYDVKMKEKGDIPEGYSVSREKKERFSLILESASTNQTSMYLCASRPSVAQPQHFGDGTRLSIL.

The chain joins TRBV5-1 to TRBJ2-4; the D gene could be TRBD1 or TRBD2 (5 bases each). V gave up 4 bases and J gave up 0 bases, with 11 bases separating them. This CDR3 spans 15 amino acids. Germline-derived CDR1 and CDR2 are SGHRS and YFSETQ. The chain's CDR3 is CASSPGALAKNIQYF. The CDR3 bases are TGCGCCAGCAGCCCCGGGGCGTTAGCCAAAAACATTCAGTACTTC.

The sample holds a few counts of this clone. The J gene is TRBJ1-4, the V gene TRBV28, with D possibly TRBD1 on 6 matching bases. CDR3 length equals 14 residues. Trimming took off 4 bases at V and 6 bases at J, with 12 bases between the two ends. Germline V gene sequence: CDR1 MDHEN, CDR2 SYDVKM. In DNA, the CDR3 is TGTGCCAGCAGTTCTACAGGGTTCGATGAAAAACTGTTTTTT. It translates to CASSSTGFDEKLFF.

V gene TRBV6-4 combines with J gene TRBJ1-5; D gene uncertain. CDR3 length equals 11 residues. Germline V gives CDR1 MRHNA, CDR2 SNTAGT. Trimming removed 6 bases from V and 5 bases from J, with 5 bases in between. The CDR3 nucleotides read TGTGCCAGCAGCGGGGATCAGCCCCAGCATTTT. Translating gives CASSGDQPQHF.

This clone was counted a few times. V usage is TRBV7-2 and J usage is TRBJ2-3; D may be TRBD2 (7 bases). This CDR3 spans 12 amino acids. Trimming removed 10 bases at V and 2 bases at J, with 10 bases between. Germline-derived CDR1 and CDR2 are SGHTA and FQGNSA. The CDR3 here is CATGGATDTQYF. The CDR3 coding sequence is TGTGCCACTGGGGGGGCCACAGATACGCAGTATTTT.

This clone was counted a few times. The J gene is TRBJ1-5, the V gene TRBV30; 9 nucleotides line up with TRBD1. This CDR3 spans 14 amino acids. The trim removed 2 bases at V and 6 bases at J, leaving 5 bases unmatched. CDR1 is GTSNPN and CDR2 is SVGIG in the germline V gene (reference sequence). CDR3 loop: CAWSFGQGFQPQHF. CDR3 coding DNA: TGTGCCTGGAGTTTTGGACAGGGGTTTCAGCCCCAGCATTTT.